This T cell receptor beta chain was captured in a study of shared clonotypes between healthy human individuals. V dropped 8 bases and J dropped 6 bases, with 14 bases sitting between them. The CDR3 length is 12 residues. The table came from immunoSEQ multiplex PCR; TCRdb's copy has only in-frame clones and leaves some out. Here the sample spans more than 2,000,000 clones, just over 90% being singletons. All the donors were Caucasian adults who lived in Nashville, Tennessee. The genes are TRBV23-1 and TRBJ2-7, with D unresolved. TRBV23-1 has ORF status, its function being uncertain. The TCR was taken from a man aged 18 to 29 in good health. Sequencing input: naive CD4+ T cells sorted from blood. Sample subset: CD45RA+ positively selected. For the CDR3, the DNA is TGCGCCAGCGGGCCCCAGCCCACCGAGCAGTACTTC. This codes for CASGPQPTEQYF.